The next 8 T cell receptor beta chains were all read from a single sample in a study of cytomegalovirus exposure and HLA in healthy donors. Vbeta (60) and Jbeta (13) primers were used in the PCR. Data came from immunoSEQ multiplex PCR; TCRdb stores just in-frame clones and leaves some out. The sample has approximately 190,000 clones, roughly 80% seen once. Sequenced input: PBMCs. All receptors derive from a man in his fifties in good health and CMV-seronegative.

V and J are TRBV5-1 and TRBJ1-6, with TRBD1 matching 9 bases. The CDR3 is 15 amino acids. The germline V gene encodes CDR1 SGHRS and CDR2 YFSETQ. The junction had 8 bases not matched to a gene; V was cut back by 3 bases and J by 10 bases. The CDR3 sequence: CASSWTGTGRSPLHF. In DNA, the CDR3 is TGCGCCAGCAGCTGGACCGGGACAGGGCGGTCACCCCTCCACTTT.

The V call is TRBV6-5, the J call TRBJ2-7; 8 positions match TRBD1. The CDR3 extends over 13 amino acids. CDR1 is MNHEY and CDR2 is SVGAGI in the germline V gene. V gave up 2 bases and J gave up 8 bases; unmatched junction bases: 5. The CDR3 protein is CASSYPPGGQQYF. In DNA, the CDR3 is TGTGCCAGCAGTTACCCCCCAGGGGGCCAGCAGTACTTC.

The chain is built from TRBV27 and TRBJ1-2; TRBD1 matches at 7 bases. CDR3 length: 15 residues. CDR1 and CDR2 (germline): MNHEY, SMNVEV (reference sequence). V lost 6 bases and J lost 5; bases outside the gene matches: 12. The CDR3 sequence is CASSLRVGGIYGYTF. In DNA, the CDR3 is TGTGCCAGCAGCCTTAGGGTAGGGGGCATTTATGGCTACACCTTC.

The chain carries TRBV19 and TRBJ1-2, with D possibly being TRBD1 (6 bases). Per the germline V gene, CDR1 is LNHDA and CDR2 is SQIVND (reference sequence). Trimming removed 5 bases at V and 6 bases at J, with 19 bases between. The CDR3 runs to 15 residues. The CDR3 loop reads CASSFSGQIYNGYTF. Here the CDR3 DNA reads TGTGCCAGTAGTTTTTCCGGACAGATTTATAATGGCTACACCTTC.

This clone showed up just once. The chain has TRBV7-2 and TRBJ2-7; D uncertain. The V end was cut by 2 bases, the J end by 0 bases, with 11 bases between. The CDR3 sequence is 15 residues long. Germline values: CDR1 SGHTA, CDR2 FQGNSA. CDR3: CASSLKSGASYEQYF. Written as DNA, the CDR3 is TGTGCCAGCAGCTTAAAATCAGGCGCCTCCTACGAGCAGTACTTC.

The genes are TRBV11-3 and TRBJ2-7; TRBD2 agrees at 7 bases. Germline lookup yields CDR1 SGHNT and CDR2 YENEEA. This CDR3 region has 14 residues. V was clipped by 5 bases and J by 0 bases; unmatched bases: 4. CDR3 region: CASSQGGSSYEQYF. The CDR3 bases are TGTGCCAGCAGCCAAGGCGGGAGCTCCTACGAGCAGTACTTC.

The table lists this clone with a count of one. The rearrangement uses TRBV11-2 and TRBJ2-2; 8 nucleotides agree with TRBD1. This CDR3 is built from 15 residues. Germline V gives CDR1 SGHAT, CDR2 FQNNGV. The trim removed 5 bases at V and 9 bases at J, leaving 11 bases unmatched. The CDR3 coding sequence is TGTGCCAGCAGCCGACCGGGACAGGCCCTTAGGGAGCTGTTTTTT. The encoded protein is CASSRPGQALRELFF.

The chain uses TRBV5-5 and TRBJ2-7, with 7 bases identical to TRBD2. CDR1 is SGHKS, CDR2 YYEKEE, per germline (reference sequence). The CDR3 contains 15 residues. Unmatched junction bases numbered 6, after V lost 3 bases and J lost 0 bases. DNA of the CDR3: TGTGCCAGCAGCTGGGGGGAGGGGTTCTCCTACGAGCAGTACTTC. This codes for CASSWGEGFSYEQYF.